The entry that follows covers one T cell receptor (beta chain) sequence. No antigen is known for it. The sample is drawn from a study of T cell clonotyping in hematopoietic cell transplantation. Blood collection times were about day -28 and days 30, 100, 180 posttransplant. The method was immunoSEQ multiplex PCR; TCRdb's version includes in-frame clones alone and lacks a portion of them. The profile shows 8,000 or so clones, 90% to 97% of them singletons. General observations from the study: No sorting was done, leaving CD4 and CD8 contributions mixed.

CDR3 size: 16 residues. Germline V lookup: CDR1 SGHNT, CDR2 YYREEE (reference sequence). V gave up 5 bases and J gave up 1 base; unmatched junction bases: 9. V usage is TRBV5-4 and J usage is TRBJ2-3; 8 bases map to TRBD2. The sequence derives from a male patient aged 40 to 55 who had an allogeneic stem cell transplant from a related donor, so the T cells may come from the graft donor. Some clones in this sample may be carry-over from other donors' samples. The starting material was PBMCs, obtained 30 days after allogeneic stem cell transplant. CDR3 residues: CASRMGGTSGTDTQYF. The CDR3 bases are TGTGCCAGCAGAATGGGAGGGACTAGTGGCACAGATACGCAGTATTTT.